The 21 T cell receptor beta chains below all came from one sample that was sequenced in a study of blood T cell repertoires in COVID-19. Assay: immunoSEQ multiplex PCR; the TCRdb copy retains only in-frame clones and omits some. The repertoire consists of fewer than 350,000 clones, with roughly 88% occurring once and the leading ten covering more than 2%. The sample taken for sequencing was PBMCs or T cells enriched from blood (not recorded which). These receptors came from a man aged 25-40 years who had recovered from COVID-19.

Regarding this clone: Other DNA sequences in this specimen translate into the identical CDR3. The V gene is TRBV11-2, the J gene TRBJ1-1; D remains unclear. This CDR3 is 13 amino acids long. The V end was cut by 1 base, the J end by 1 base, with 4 bases between. The V gene's germline CDR1 is SGHAT and CDR2 FQNNGV. The CDR3 DNA is TGTGCCAGCAGCTTAGGACAGAACACTGAAGCTTTCTTT. Residues: CASSLGQNTEAFF.

For this clone: One end of the junction does not line up with germline, which may come from a read error. The chain has TRBV10-3 and TRBJ1-1, with a tentative D call TRBD1 (5 bases). Germline V gives CDR1 ENHRY, CDR2 SYGVKD. CDR3 length: 15 amino acids. CDR3 nucleotide sequence: TGTGTCATCAGCAAACGTGGGGGGAGGAACACTGAAGCTTTCTTT. Its translation is CVISKRGGRNTEAFF.

The chain is built from TRBV6-1 and TRBJ1-5; D might be TRBD1 (5 bases). Germline CDR1 and CDR2: MNHNS and SASEGT. CDR3 length: 16 amino acids. With 2 bases removed from V and 1 base from J, the gap between germline ends came to 12 bases. This CDR3 is CASSEPSGNSNQPQHF. Written as DNA, the CDR3 is TGTGCCAGCAGTGAACCGTCAGGGAACAGCAATCAGCCCCAGCATTTT.

This sequence joins TRBV2 and TRBJ2-5; D possibly corresponds to TRBD1 (6 bases). CDR1 and CDR2 (germline): SNHLY, FYNNEI. The CDR3 runs to 14 residues. The V end lost 4 bases, the J end lost 5 bases, and 14 bases lay between the germline ends. The CDR3 is CASSVSSRGETQYF. The CDR3 DNA sequence: TGTGCCAGCAGTGTATCATCGAGGGGGGAGACCCAGTACTTC.

V is TRBV9 and J is TRBJ1-2; D perhaps matches TRBD1 (6 bases). This CDR3 region has 16 residues. Per germline, CDR1 SGDLS and CDR2 YYNGEE. Trimming pared 1 base from V and 4 bases from J, leaving 17 bases between. The CDR3 loop reads CASSVIGGQLSYGYTF. The DNA of the CDR3 is TGTGCCAGCAGCGTAATCGGGGGGCAGTTGAGCTATGGCTACACCTTC.

The gene calls are TRBV10-3 and TRBJ1-2; D possibly corresponds to TRBD1 (6 bases). CDR3 length: 13 amino acids. Trimming pared 5 bases from V and 2 bases from J, leaving 9 bases between. Germline V CDR1 and CDR2: ENHRY, SYGVKD. CDR3 in DNA: TGTGCCATCAGTCTAGACAGGAACTATGGCTACACCTTC. This codes for CAISLDRNYGYTF.

The chain is built from TRBV7-3 and TRBJ2-1; D might be TRBD1 (5 bases). Trimming stripped 5 bases from V and 5 bases from J, with 16 bases between. This CDR3 has 15 residues. Per germline, CDR1 SGHTA and CDR2 FQGTGA. DNA for the CDR3: TGTGCCAGCAGCCCAAGTCCAGGGCGAAACAATGAGCAGTTCTTC. It is translated as CASSPSPGRNNEQFF. The full variable domain, completed using reference TRBV7-3 and TRBJ2-1, is GAGVSQTPSNKVTEKGKYVELRCDPISGHTALYWYRQSLGQGPEFLIYFQGTGAADDSGLPNDRFFAVRPEGSVSTLKIQRTERGDSAVYLCASSPSPGRNNEQFFGPGTRLTVL.

The J gene is TRBJ1-2, the V gene TRBV3-1 (or the pseudogene TRBV3-2); TRBD1 is a possible D gene (6 bases). The CDR3 has 15 amino acids. Germline V CDR1 and CDR2: LGHDT, YNNKEL (reference sequence). Trimming removed 1 base from V and 2 bases from J, with 11 bases in between. The CDR3 bases are TGTGCCAGCAGCCAAGCCGCCGACAGGAACTATGGCTACACCTTC. Its protein is CASSQAADRNYGYTF.

V usage is TRBV7-9 and J usage is TRBJ1-1, with D perhaps TRBD1 (6 bases). Trimming cost V 10 bases and J 3 bases, with 18 bases left between them. The CDR3 has 14 amino acids. The V gene's germline CDR1 is SEHNR and CDR2 FQNEAQ (reference sequence). CDR3 amino acids: CATPGVKGDTEAFF. In DNA, the CDR3 is TGTGCCACCCCAGGGGTGAAGGGCGACACTGAAGCTTTCTTT.

The chain links TRBV10-3 to TRBJ1-2; weak D call: TRBD1 (5 bases). This CDR3 spans 13 amino acids. Trimming took off 6 bases at V and 2 bases at J, with 10 bases between the two ends. Germline V CDR1 and CDR2: ENHRY, SYGVKD. In nucleotides, the CDR3 is TGTGCCATCAGGATGACAGAAAACTATGGCTACACCTTC. Protein: CAIRMTENYGYTF.

This chain joins TRBV6-5 and TRBJ2-7; possibly TRBD2 for D (5 bases). The CDR3 is made up of 15 amino acids. The germline gives CDR1 MNHEY, CDR2 SVGAGI. The V end was cut by 0 bases, the J end by 3 bases, with 12 bases between. The CDR3 sequence is CASSYSFAGLYEQYF. CDR3 sequence (DNA): TGTGCCAGCAGTTACTCGTTTGCAGGACTCTACGAGCAGTACTTC.

The chain employs TRBV14 and TRBJ1-2, with 10 bases identical to TRBD1. Looked up from germline, CDR1 is SGHDN and CDR2 is FVKESK. CDR3 size: 14 residues. V trimming: 4 bases; J trimming: 8 bases; junction bases outside the gene matches: 7. The CDR3 loop is CASSPGTGVIGYTF. In nucleotides, the CDR3 is TGTGCCAGCAGCCCTGGGACAGGGGTGATCGGCTACACCTTC.

A word on this clone: Additional DNA sequences in this sample encode the identical CDR3. This chain joins TRBV19 and TRBJ1-2, with 7 bases lining up with TRBD1. Germline CDR1 and CDR2: LNHDA and SQIVND (reference sequence). Germline trimming cut 4 bases from V and 1 base from J; bases unmatched to any gene: 3. This CDR3 has 14 residues. The CDR3, as DNA: TGTGCCAGTAGTACGCGACAGGGTAACTATGGCTACACCTTC. Residues: CASSTRQGNYGYTF.

The rearrangement links TRBV5-4 to TRBJ1-4; 7 bases align to TRBD1. The CDR3 is 15 residues long. Germline V gene lookup returns CDR1 SGHNT and CDR2 YYREEE (reference sequence). With 0 bases clipped from V and 6 bases from J, the junction kept 5 bases outside the gene matches. As DNA, the CDR3 is TGTGCCAGCAGCTTGGGTGGCCAGGGGGATGAAAAACTGTTTTTT. Encoded protein: CASSLGGQGDEKLFF.

The chain combines TRBV21-1 with TRBJ2-5; the table names TRBD2, a call not compared with the DNA. TRBV21-1 constitutes a pseudogene. This CDR3 spans 14 amino acids. CDR3 nucleotides: TGTGCCAGCAGCAAAGTGAGTGAGGAAGAGACCCAGTACTTC. It encodes CASSKVSEEETQYF.

J is TRBJ1-2 and V is TRBV30, with D possibly TRBD1 on 6 matching bases. This CDR3 region has 12 residues. The germline V gene encodes CDR1 GTSNPN and CDR2 SVGIG (reference sequence). Between the trimmed V and J ends, which lost 3 bases and 3 bases, there was a span of 8 bases. CDR3 loop: CAWRAGDYGYTF. CDR3 DNA: TGTGCCTGGAGGGCAGGGGACTATGGCTACACCTTC.

CDR3 sequence (DNA): TGTGCCAGCAGCGTTCAGGGCGGAACCACTGAAGCTTTCTTT. It specifies CASSVQGGTTEAFF. The rearrangement uses TRBV9 and TRBJ1-1; D is perhaps TRBD1 (5 bases). The V gene lost 2 bases and the J gene lost 4 bases, with 12 bases spanning the gap. The germline V gene encodes CDR1 SGDLS and CDR2 YYNGEE. The CDR3 extends over 14 amino acids.

The chain carries TRBV7-2 and TRBJ1-2; 12 nucleotides line up with TRBD1. The J segment lost 4 bases and the V segment lost 1 base, leaving 7 bases of the junction unmatched. The CDR3 totals 17 residues. CDR1 and CDR2 (germline): SGHTA, FQGNSA. The CDR3 DNA reads as TGTGCCAGCAGCTTAGGGGGGACAGGGGGCTTTAGCTATGGCTACACCTTC. It translates to CASSLGGTGGFSYGYTF.

The chain links TRBV3-1 (or the pseudogene TRBV3-2) to TRBJ1-4; D remains ambiguous. V was clipped by 6 bases and J by 8 bases, with 16 bases between them. Germline lookup yields CDR1 LGHDT and CDR2 YNNKEL (reference sequence). The CDR3 is 14 residues long. CDR3 loop: CASRQTEGGEKLFF. The CDR3 nucleotides read TGTGCCAGCAGGCAGACGGAAGGAGGGGAAAAACTGTTTTTT.

This chain links TRBV7-6 with TRBJ2-1, with 11 bases aligning to TRBD2. The CDR3 runs 18 residues. Germline trimming cut 2 bases from V and 5 bases from J; bases unmatched to any gene: 11. The V gene's germline CDR1 is SGHVS and CDR2 FNYEAQ. In DNA form, the CDR3 reads TGTGCCAGCAGCTTAAGTCCTAGCGGGGGGTCTCGGAACAATGAGCAGTTCTTC. Translation gives CASSLSPSGGSRNNEQFF.

CDR3 region: CASSLSSTSNTGELFF. CDR3 nucleotides: TGCGCCAGCAGCTTATCAAGTACATCCAACACCGGGGAGCTGTTTTTT. The chain carries TRBV5-1 and TRBJ2-2; D is unresolved. There are 16 residues in the CDR3. Between the trimmed V and J ends, which lost 2 bases and 2 bases, there was a span of 13 bases. Germline-derived CDR1 and CDR2 are SGHRS and YFSETQ.